This TCR beta chain stems from a study of cytomegalovirus exposure and HLA in healthy donors. The CDR3 covers 17 residues. V was clipped by 2 bases and J by 1 base; unmatched bases: 9. Germline CDR1 reads MNHEY; CDR2 reads SMNVEV (reference sequence). The PCR was carried out with 60 Vbeta primers and 13 Jbeta primers. Repertoires were generated with immunoSEQ multiplex PCR, while TCRdb's copy carries only in-frame clones and drops some. The repertoire has 150,000 or so clones, nearly 80% of them found once; the top ten carry about 0.93%. Study findings and constraints: A later analysis linked a missense DCLRE1C variant to TCR beta V- and J-gene trimming.

With regard to this clone: No antigen is known for it.

Sequencing input: PBMCs. The gene calls are TRBV27 and TRBJ1-1, with TRBD1 identical over 8 bases. The source is a woman aged 45-65 years in good health and CMV-seropositive. CDR3 loop: CASSLTQTGTGNTEAFF. The CDR3 DNA is TGTGCCAGCAGTTTAACCCAGACAGGGACAGGGAACACTGAAGCTTTCTTT.